This TCR beta chain came from a study of blood T cell repertoires in COVID-19. Study-wide context: From T cells, B-cell-depleted T cells, or PBMCs came the material, which was cDNA or gDNA.

As processed by the authors: Amplification of reference gene primers was used by the study to estimate nucleated cell counts. Method: immunoSEQ multiplex PCR; TCRdb's copy keeps in-frame clones and lacks some. The DNA gave D and trimming, while V, J and clone size come from that table. The sample yields fewer than 200,000 clones, approximately 85% seen once. Germline V CDR1 and CDR2: LGHDT, YNNKEL (reference sequence). The CDR3 runs to 17 residues. J lost 2 bases, V lost 4 bases, and 7 bases had no gene match. The study recruited people aged roughly 18 to 100 years across more than 20 US areas. The recovered donors of Cohort 3 showed two negative PCRs, clearance, or symptom resolution.

The V gene is TRBV3-1 (or the pseudogene TRBV3-2), the J gene TRBJ1-3, with TRBD1 matching 11 bases. The sequencing sample was made of PBMCs or T cells enriched from blood (not recorded which). The TCR comes from a woman aged 18-29 years who had recovered from COVID-19. CDR3 amino acids: CASSPFGQGATGNTIYF. In DNA, the CDR3 is TGTGCCAGCAGCCCTTTCGGACAGGGGGCAACTGGAAACACCATATATTTT.